A single sample gave rise to the 18 T cell receptor beta chains below, sequenced in a study of cytomegalovirus exposure and HLA in healthy donors. PCR involved 60 Vbeta and 13 Jbeta primers. This table comes from immunoSEQ multiplex PCR, and its TCRdb copy is limited to in-frame clones, with some not included. Among tens of thousands of clones listed, around 80% were seen once. Sequencing used PBMCs. Receptor source: a man aged 45-65 years in good health and CMV-seropositive.

This rearrangement joins TRBV7-6 to TRBJ1-2, with TRBD1 matching over 10 bases. V was clipped by 3 bases and J by 4 bases; unmatched bases: 5. Germline loops: CDR1 SGHVS, CDR2 FNYEAQ. The CDR3 is made up of 15 amino acids. In DNA form, the CDR3 reads TGTGCCAGCAGCTTGGGACAGGGGATTGGCTATGGCTACACCTTC. Translation: CASSLGQGIGYGYTF.

This clone was seen once. The chain links TRBV7-3 to TRBJ2-1; 7 positions match TRBD2. J was trimmed by 4 bases and V by 2 bases; bases with no gene match: 2. The CDR3 is 14 amino acids. The V gene's germline CDR1 is SGHTA and CDR2 FQGTGA. The chain's CDR3 is CASSLAGAYNEQFF. The CDR3 DNA reads as TGTGCCAGCAGCTTAGCGGGAGCATACAATGAGCAGTTCTTC.

This clone was seen only a few times. The chain has TRBV14 and TRBJ1-2, with TRBD1 matching 9 bases. V lost 4 bases to trimming and J lost 4 bases; unmatched junction nucleotides: 7. CDR1 and CDR2 from the germline V gene are SGHDN and FVKESK. CDR3 length: 15 amino acids. The CDR3 DNA sequence: TGTGCCAGCAGCCGGGACAGGGCCTGGGGCTATGGCTACACCTTC. Amino acid sequence: CASSRDRAWGYGYTF.

This clone was detected only once. The chain uses TRBV20-1 and TRBJ1-4; D unresolved. V dropped 3 bases and J dropped 7 bases, with 3 bases sitting between them. Germline V CDR1 and CDR2: DFQATT, SNEGSKA (reference sequence). The CDR3 runs to 10 residues. CDR3 residues: CSASGEKLFF. The CDR3 nucleotides read TGCAGTGCTAGCGGTGAAAAACTGTTTTTT.

This clone was recorded only once. V is TRBV29-1 and J is TRBJ2-3, with 9 bases matching TRBD1. Per the germline V gene, CDR1 is SQVTM and CDR2 is ANQGSEA. V shed 4 bases and J 5 bases; nucleotides not matched to a gene: 7. The CDR3 is 14 residues long. CDR3 DNA sequence: TGCAGCGTTGTCACAGGGGGCTTAAGAGATACGCAGTATTTT. Protein: CSVVTGGLRDTQYF.

The chain employs TRBV4-2 and TRBJ2-7; tentative D call: TRBD1 (7 bases). CDR3 length: 20 residues. The germline V gene has CDR1 LGHNA and CDR2 YNFKEQ. Between the trimmed V and J ends, which lost 5 bases and 6 bases, there was a span of 35 bases. CDR3 bases: TGTGCCAGCAGCTCCTACCAGCAGCAGGGGGGTGGACCCAATTTTGCCGAGCAGTACTTC. Residues: CASSSYQQQGGGPNFAEQYF.

This clone has a single count. This chain connects TRBV19 to TRBJ1-2; tentative D call: TRBD1 (6 bases). The CDR3 consists of 14 residues. Germline CDR1 LNHDA, CDR2 SQIVND (reference sequence). The V end lost 3 bases, the J end lost 8 bases, and 16 bases lay between the germline ends. The CDR3 DNA follows: TGTGCCAGTAGTATCTCACAGGGAGAAGTAGGCTACACCTTC. Translated, it gives CASSISQGEVGYTF.

The chain uses TRBV6-5 and TRBJ1-1; D is undetermined. V was trimmed by 10 bases and J by 3 bases, leaving 9 bases between them. CDR3 size: 11 residues. Germline V gene lookup returns CDR1 MNHEY and CDR2 SVGAGI. In DNA, the CDR3 is TGTGCCACCAAGCAGGACACTGAAGCTTTCTTT. Protein sequence: CATKQDTEAFF.

This clone was observed a few times. The gene calls are TRBV7-8 and TRBJ1-1, with a weak D call TRBD1 (6 bases). Germline assignment: CDR1 SGHVS and CDR2 FQNEAQ. This CDR3 region has 13 residues. V shed 6 bases and J shed 1 base, with 9 bases lying between them. CDR3 in DNA: TGTGCCAGCAGTACAGGGAGGAACACTGAAGCTTTCTTT. This sequence encodes CASSTGRNTEAFF.

This clone was detected only a few times. The V call is TRBV27, the J call TRBJ2-7; 12 nucleotides agree with TRBD2. With V trimmed by 2 bases and J by 6 bases, 14 bases remained unmatched. Germline loops: CDR1 MNHEY, CDR2 SMNVEV (reference sequence). The CDR3 runs 18 residues. CDR3: CASSLGLSVTSGRTEQYF. CDR3 sequence (DNA): TGTGCCAGCAGTTTAGGACTGAGCGTTACTAGCGGGAGGACCGAGCAGTACTTC.

The rearrangement links TRBV7-9 to TRBJ2-5, with 13 bases lining up with TRBD2. Gene TRBJ2-7 matches the end of the DNA better, so the J call may be wrong. From germline, CDR1 is SEHNR and CDR2 FQNEAQ (reference sequence). This CDR3 comprises 15 residues. CDR3 bases: TGTGCCAGCAGCCCCGGACTAGCGGGAGACATCGAGCAGTACTTC. Amino acids: CASSPGLAGDIEQYF.

The chain has TRBV6-6 and TRBJ1-2; D is ambiguous. This CDR3 is built from 12 residues. In germline, CDR1 is MNHNY, CDR2 SVGAGI (reference sequence). V shed 6 bases and J shed 3 bases, with 8 bases lying between them. CDR3 nucleotides: TGTGCCAGCAGGACAAACGACTATGGCTACACCTTC. Translated, it gives CASRTNDYGYTF.

The CDR3, as DNA: TGTGCCAGTAGCGATGCCAGAGGGAACATTCAGTACTTC. As protein: CASSDARGNIQYF. V gene TRBV19 combines with J gene TRBJ2-4, with D possibly TRBD2 on 5 matching bases. CDR3 length equals 13 residues. CDR1 is LNHDA, CDR2 SQIVND, per germline (reference sequence). V lost 6 bases to trimming and J lost 7 bases, with 13 bases between them. The full variable domain, completed using reference TRBV19 and TRBJ2-4, is DGGITQSPKYLFRKEGQNVTLSCEQNLNHDAMYWYRQDPGQGLRLIYYSQIVNDFQKGDIAEGYSVSREKKESFPLTVTSAQKNPTAFYLCASSDARGNIQYFGAGTRLSVL.

V usage is TRBV12-5 and J usage is TRBJ2-1, with TRBD2 matching over 10 bases. After removal of 5 bases from V and 4 bases from J, the junction contained 5 bases not matched to a gene. CDR1 is LGHNT and CDR2 is FRNRAP in the germline V gene. The CDR3 contains 15 residues. The CDR3 DNA reads TGTGCTAGTGGTACCTCGACTAGCGGGTACAATGAGCAGTTCTTC. Protein sequence: CASGTSTSGYNEQFF.

This clone has just one count. This chain's CDR3 is CASSIDHPQVYGYTF. CDR3 DNA sequence: TGTGCCAGTAGTATTGACCATCCCCAGGTCTATGGCTACACCTTC. The V call is TRBV19, the J call TRBJ1-2, with unresolved D. The CDR3 has 15 amino acids. Germline V lookup: CDR1 LNHDA, CDR2 SQIVND (reference sequence). With 3 bases removed from V and 4 bases from J, the gap between germline ends came to 15 bases.

The gene calls are TRBV6-1 and TRBJ1-1; the match to TRBD1 covers 7 bases. CDR3 size: 14 residues. Germline assignment: CDR1 MNHNS and CDR2 SASEGT. V lost 6 bases to trimming and J lost 3 bases; unmatched junction nucleotides: 7. Here the CDR3 reads CASSAAGGHTEAFF. As DNA, the CDR3 is TGTGCCAGCAGCGCCGCAGGGGGTCACACTGAAGCTTTCTTT.

This clone was counted once. The chain recombines TRBV6-6 with TRBJ1-2; 7 nucleotides agree with TRBD1. Trimming took 4 bases from V and 3 from J; bases not matched to a gene: 11. CDR3 length: 16 residues. Germline V CDR1 and CDR2: MNHNY, SVGAGI (reference sequence). CDR3 nucleotides: TGTGCCAGCAGTTCTGTTACAGGGGTCGCACACTATGGCTACACCTTC. Translating it yields CASSSVTGVAHYGYTF.

The chain uses TRBV6-1 and TRBJ2-7; 8 positions match TRBD2. With 6 bases clipped from V and 5 bases from J, the junction kept 12 bases outside the gene matches. The V gene's germline CDR1 is MNHNS and CDR2 SASEGT. CDR3 length equals 15 residues. CDR3 sequence (DNA): TGTGCCAGCAGAGCCCAACCTCGGGGGGGCGACGAGCAGTACTTC. Its translation: CASRAQPRGGDEQYF.